This T cell receptor (beta chain) was retrieved from a study of persistence of HIV-infected CD4 T cells. The overall study: Suppressive ART had lasted a median of 8 years. Multiple blood draws of up to about 180 mL, except two donors with single leukapheresis.

Overall study results and limits: Within sorted populations, more oligoclonal TCRs accompanied more oligoclonal proviruses.

Stimulation used 8 to 10 ug/mL lysate from CMV-infected fibroblasts. Sorting selected CD4+ T cells upregulating both CD40 ligand and CD69. These HIV-1-infected adults initiated suppressive ART in chronic infection. Germline V gene sequence: CDR1 SGHNT, CDR2 YYREEE (reference sequence). This CDR3 is 13 amino acids long. Trimming took 1 base from V and 3 from J, leaving 8 bases between them. This clone appeared a few times. Its antigen remains unidentified. This was the immunoSEQ version 4 assay in survey mode. Sequencing was performed with immunoSEQ multiplex PCR; in TCRdb, only in-frame clones are kept and a portion is missing. This sample has about 15,000 clones, with roughly 70% found just once.

This clonotype was sampled from an adult man with HIV who was CMV-seropositive. The chain joins TRBV5-4 to TRBJ2-7; D not certain. The sample here was CD4+ T cells sorted from PBMCs after approximately 18-hour stimulation, taken from a patient who received antiretroviral therapy. CDR3 residues: CASSLNDGYEQYF. The CDR3 coding sequence is TGTGCCAGCAGCTTGAACGATGGCTACGAGCAGTACTTC.